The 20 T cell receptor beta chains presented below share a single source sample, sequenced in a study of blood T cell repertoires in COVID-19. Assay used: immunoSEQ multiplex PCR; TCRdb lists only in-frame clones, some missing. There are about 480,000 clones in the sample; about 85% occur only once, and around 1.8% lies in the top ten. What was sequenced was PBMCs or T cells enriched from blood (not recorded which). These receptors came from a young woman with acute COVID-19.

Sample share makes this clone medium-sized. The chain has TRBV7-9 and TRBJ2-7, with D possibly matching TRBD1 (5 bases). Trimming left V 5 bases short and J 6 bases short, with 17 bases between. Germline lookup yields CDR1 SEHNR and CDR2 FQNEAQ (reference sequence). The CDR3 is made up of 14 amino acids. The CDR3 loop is CASSPKGREIEQYF. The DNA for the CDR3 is TGTGCCAGCAGCCCAAAGGGCAGGGAAATCGAGCAGTACTTC.

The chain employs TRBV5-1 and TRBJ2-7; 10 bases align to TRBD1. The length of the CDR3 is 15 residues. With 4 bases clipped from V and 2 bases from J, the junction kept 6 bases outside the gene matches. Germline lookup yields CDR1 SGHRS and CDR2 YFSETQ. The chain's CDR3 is CASSRGTGAAYEQYF. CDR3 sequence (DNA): TGCGCCAGCAGCCGGGGGACAGGGGCGGCCTACGAGCAGTACTTC.

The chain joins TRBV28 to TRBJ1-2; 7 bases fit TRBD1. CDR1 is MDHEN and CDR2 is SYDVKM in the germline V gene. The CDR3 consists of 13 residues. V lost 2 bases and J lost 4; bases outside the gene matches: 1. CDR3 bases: TGTGCCAGCAGTTTACAGGGGGTCTATGGCTACACCTTC. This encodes CASSLQGVYGYTF.

The CDR3 sequence is CASSQDPQGRGYTF. For the CDR3, the DNA is TGTGCCAGCAGCCAAGATCCCCAGGGTCGAGGCTACACCTTC. The rearrangement uses TRBV3-1 (or the pseudogene TRBV3-2) and TRBJ1-2; the D gene is possibly TRBD1 (5 bases). CDR3 length: 14 amino acids. V dropped 0 bases and J dropped 8 bases, with 13 bases sitting between them. CDR1 and CDR2 from the germline V gene are LGHDT and YNNKEL (reference sequence).

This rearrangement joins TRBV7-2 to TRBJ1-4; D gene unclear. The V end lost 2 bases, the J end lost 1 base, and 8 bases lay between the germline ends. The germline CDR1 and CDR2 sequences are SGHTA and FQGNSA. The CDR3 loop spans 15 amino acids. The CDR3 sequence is CASSLTGITNEKLFF. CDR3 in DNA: TGTGCCAGCAGCTTAACGGGGATAACTAATGAAAAACTGTTTTTT.

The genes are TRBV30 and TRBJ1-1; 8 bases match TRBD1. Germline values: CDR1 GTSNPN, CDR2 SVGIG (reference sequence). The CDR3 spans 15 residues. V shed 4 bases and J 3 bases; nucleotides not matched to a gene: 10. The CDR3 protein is CAWKRMDRDHTEAFF. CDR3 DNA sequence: TGTGCCTGGAAAAGAATGGACAGGGACCACACTGAAGCTTTCTTT.

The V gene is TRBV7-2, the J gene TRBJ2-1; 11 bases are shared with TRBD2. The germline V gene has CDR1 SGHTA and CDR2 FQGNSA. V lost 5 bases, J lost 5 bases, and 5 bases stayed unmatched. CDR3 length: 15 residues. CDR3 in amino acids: CASSQLAGENNEQFF. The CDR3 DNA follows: TGTGCCAGCAGCCAACTAGCGGGAGAGAACAATGAGCAGTTCTTC. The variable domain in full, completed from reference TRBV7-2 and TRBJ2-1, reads GAGVSQSPSNKVTEKGKDVELRCDPISGHTALYWYRQSLGQGLEFLIYFQGNSAPDKSGLPSDRFSAERTGGSVSTLTIQRTQQEDSAVYLCASSQLAGENNEQFFGPGTRLTVL.

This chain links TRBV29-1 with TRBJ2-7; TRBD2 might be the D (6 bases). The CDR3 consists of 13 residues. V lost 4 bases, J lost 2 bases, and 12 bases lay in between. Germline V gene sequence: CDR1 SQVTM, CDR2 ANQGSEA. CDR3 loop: CSVVGGFTYEQYF. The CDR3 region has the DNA TGCAGCGTTGTAGGAGGGTTCACCTACGAGCAGTACTTC.

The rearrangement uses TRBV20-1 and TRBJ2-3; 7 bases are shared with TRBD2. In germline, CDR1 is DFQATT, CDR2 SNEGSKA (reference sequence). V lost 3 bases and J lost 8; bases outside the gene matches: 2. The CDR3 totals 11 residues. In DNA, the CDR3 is TGCAGTGCTAGGGGGGGGAGTACGCAGTATTTT. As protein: CSARGGSTQYF.

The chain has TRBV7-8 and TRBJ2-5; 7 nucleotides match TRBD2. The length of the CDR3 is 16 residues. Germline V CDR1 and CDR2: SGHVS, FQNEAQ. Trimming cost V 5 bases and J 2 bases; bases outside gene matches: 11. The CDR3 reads CASSATSSGIQETQYF. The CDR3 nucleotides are TGTGCCAGCAGCGCCACTTCTAGCGGAATACAAGAGACCCAGTACTTC.

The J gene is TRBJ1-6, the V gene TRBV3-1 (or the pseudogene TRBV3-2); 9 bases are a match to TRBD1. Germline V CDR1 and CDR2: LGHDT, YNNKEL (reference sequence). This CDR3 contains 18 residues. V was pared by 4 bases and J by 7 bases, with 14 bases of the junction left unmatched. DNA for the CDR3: TGTGCCAGCAGCCTCGCGACATTGGGACAGGGAGGGAATTCACCCCTCCACTTT. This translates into CASSLATLGQGGNSPLHF.

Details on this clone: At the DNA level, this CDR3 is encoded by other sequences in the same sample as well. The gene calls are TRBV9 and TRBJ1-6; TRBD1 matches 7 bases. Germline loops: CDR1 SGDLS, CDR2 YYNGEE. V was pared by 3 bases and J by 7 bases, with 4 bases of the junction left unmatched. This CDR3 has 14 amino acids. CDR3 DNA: TGTGCCAGCAGCGGGACAGGCGGGAATTCACCCCTCCACTTT. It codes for CASSGTGGNSPLHF.

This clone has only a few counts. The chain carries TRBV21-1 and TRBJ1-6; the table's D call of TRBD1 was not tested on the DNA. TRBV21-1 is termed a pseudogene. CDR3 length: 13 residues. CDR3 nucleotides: TGTGCCAGCAACGGACAGGTAAATTCACCCCTCCACTTT. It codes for CASNGQVNSPLHF.

This chain's CDR3 is CASKRNEQFF. CDR3 nucleotide sequence: TGTGCCAGCAAGAGAAATGAGCAGTTCTTC. This chain links TRBV28 with TRBJ2-1; D remains ambiguous. Trimming shortened V by 7 bases and J by 7 bases, and 5 bases separated the two germline ends. The CDR3 totals 10 residues. CDR1 MDHEN and CDR2 SYDVKM come from the germline V gene.

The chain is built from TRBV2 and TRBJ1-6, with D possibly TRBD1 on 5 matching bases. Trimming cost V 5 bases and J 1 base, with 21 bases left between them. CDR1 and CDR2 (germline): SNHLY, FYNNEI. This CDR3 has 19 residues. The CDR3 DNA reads TGTGCCAGCAGTCTAATCAGAGGGGAGGGCCGGTCCTATAATTCACCCCTCCACTTT. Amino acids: CASSLIRGEGRSYNSPLHF.

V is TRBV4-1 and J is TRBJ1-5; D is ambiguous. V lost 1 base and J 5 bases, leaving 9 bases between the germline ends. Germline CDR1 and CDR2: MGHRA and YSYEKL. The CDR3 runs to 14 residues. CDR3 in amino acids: CASSQGGGYQPQHF. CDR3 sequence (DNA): TGCGCCAGCAGCCAAGGGGGAGGATATCAGCCCCAGCATTTT.

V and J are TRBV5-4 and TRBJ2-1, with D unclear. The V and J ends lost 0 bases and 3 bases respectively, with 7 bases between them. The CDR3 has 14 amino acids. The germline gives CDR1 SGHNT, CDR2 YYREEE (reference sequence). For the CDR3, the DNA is TGTGCCAGCAGCTTGGCCAGTTACTACAATGAGCAGTTCTTC. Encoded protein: CASSLASYYNEQFF.

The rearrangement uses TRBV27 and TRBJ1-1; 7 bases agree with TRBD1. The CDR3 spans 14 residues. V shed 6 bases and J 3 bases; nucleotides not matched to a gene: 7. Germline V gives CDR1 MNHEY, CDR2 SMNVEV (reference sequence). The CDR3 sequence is CASSATGPHTEAFF. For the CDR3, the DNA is TGTGCCAGCAGCGCGACAGGGCCCCACACTGAAGCTTTCTTT.

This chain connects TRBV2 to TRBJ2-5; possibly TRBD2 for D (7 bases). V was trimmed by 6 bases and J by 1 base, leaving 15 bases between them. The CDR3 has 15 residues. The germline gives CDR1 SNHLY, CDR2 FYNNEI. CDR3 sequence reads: CASRTRGGAQETQYF. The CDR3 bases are TGTGCCAGCAGGACCAGGGGAGGGGCCCAAGAGACCCAGTACTTC.

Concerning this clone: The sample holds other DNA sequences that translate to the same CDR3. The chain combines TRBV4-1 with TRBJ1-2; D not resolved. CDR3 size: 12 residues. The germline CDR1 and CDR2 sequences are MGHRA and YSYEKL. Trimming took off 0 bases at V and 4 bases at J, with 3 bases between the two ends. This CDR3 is CASSQDSYGYTF. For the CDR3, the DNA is TGCGCCAGCAGCCAAGACAGCTATGGCTACACCTTC.